This T cell receptor beta chain is drawn from a study of beta chain features in type 1 diabetes. This clone has only a few counts. Its specificity is unknown. Overall study findings and caveats: Across all four CD4+ subsets, people with type 1 diabetes showed modestly shorter TCRB CDR3s.

There are 14 residues in the CDR3. In germline, CDR1 is SGDLS, CDR2 YYNGEE. Deletions cut 4 bases from V and 8 bases from J, with 13 bases between. Purities over 98% were achieved in all sorted populations. Expressed TCRB transcripts got sequenced, as all isolated RNA was reverse transcribed. Data came from immunoSEQ multiplex PCR; TCRdb stores just in-frame clones and leaves some out. Here the sample spans under 550,000 clones, about an eighth being singletons. This TCR came from a woman younger than 35 in good health. The specimen sequenced was naive CD4+ T cells from blood. The V gene is TRBV9, the J gene TRBJ1-6; D is uncertain. The CDR3 nucleotides read TGTGCCAGCAGCACACCCAGTGGGGATTCACCCCTCCACTTT. It encodes CASSTPSGDSPLHF. Using reference TRBV9 and TRBJ1-6 for the parts outside the CDR3, the full variable domain is DSGVTQTPKHLITATGQRVTLRCSPRSGDLSVYWYQQSLDQGLQFLIQYYNGEERAKGNILERFSAQQFPDLHSELNLSSLELGDSALYFCASSTPSGDSPLHFGNGTRLTVT.